This T cell receptor beta chain comes out of a study of blood T cell repertoires in COVID-19. For the study at large: Samples came from the United States, Italy and Spain, spanning acute and convalescent COVID-19.

The length of the CDR3 is 15 residues. The germline V gene has CDR1 MDHEN and CDR2 SYDVKM. Trimming shortened V by 5 bases and J by 1 base, and 12 bases separated the two germline ends. Generated by immunoSEQ multiplex PCR, the TCRdb table keeps only in-frame clones and is missing some. The table lists about 75,000 clones, 87% of them singletons. The receptor was derived from a woman aged 45 to 65 with acute or convalescent COVID-19. This chain uses TRBV28 with TRBJ1-5; D may be TRBD1 (6 bases). The material sequenced was peripheral blood. CDR3 DNA sequence: TGTGCCAGCAGTCGGTACAGGGAGAGCAATCAGCCCCAGCATTTT. Residues: CASSRYRESNQPQHF.